This TCR beta chain was captured in a study of T cells in Graves' hyperthyroidism and ophthalmopathy. General study findings and limits: Most clonotypes expanded in the thyroid (above 0.001) were also present in blood.

For this clonotype: What it binds is not known.

TCR beta CDR3 region amplification was performed from RNA transcripts. A first-round RT-PCR of the TCR CDR3 used the HTBI primer set. TCRdb re-called the multiplex PCR reads with MiXCR, one entry per CDR3 protein. Of roughly 300,000 distinct CDR3 sequences in the sample, 18% were seen once. Investigators excluded patients with uncontrolled infection, other autoimmune disease, pregnancy or lactation. This receptor was obtained from a woman aged 45-65 years with Graves' hyperthyroidism. Source material: blood.

CDR3 DNA sequence: TGTGCCAGCAGCCGGGATGCGGGAGGCCGCTCCTACGAGCAGTACTTC. Protein: CASSRDAGGRSYEQYF. This chain joins TRBV7-3 and TRBJ2-7, with 8 bases fitting TRBD2. The trim removed 5 bases at V and 0 bases at J, leaving 9 bases unmatched. Germline V gene data show CDR1 as SGHTA and CDR2 as FQGTGA. The CDR3 is 16 amino acids.